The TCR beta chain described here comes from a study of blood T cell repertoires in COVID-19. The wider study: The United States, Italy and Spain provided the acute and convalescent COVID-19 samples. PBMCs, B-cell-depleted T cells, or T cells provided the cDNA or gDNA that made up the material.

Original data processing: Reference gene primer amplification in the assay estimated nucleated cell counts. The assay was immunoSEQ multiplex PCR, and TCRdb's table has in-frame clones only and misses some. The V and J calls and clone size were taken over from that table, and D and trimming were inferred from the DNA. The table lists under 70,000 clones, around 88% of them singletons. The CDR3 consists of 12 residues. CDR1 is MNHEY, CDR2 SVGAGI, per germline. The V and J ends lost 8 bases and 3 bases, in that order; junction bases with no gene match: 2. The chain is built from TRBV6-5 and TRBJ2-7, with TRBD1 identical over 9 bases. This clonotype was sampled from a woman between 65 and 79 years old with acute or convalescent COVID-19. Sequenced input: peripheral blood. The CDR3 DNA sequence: TGTGCCAGCGCGGACAGGGGCTACGAGCAGTACTTC. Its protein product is CASADRGYEQYF.